The 30 T cell receptor beta chains below were found in one sample sequenced in a study of T cells in Graves' hyperthyroidism and ophthalmopathy. RNA transcripts served as the template for amplifying TCR beta CDR3 regions. First-round RT-PCR with HTBI primers amplified the TCR CDR3 region. MiXCR, applied by TCRdb to the multiplex PCR reads, yields one record per CDR3 protein. Of about 500,000 distinct CDR3 sequences in the sample, 15% to 20% were seen once. The sample comprised blood. All receptors derive from a woman younger than 45 with Graves' ophthalmopathy.

This clonotype has only a few counts. The rearrangement links TRBV5-4 to TRBJ1-4, with a possible D match to TRBD1 (5 bases). The CDR3 has 13 amino acids. Per the germline V gene, CDR1 is SGHNT and CDR2 is YYREEE (reference sequence). Between the trimmed V and J ends, which lost 4 bases and 8 bases, there was a span of 12 bases. CDR3 sequence: CASSRDPGEKLFF. DNA of the CDR3: TGTGCCAGCAGCCGGGACCCTGGGGAAAAACTGTTTTTT. The full variable domain, its missing parts supplied by reference TRBV5-4 and TRBJ1-4, is ETGVTQSPTHLIKTRGQQVTLRCSSQSGHNTVSWYQQALGQGPQFIFQYYREEENGRGNFPPRFSGLQFPNYSSELNVNALELDDSALYLCASSRDPGEKLFFGSGTQLSVL.

In its sample, this clonotype was seen a few times. The chain employs TRBV12-3 or TRBV12-4 and TRBJ2-3; possible D gene TRBD2, 6 bases. V lost 6 bases and J lost 4, with 8 bases in between. This CDR3 has 12 amino acids. The CDR3 sequence: CASREGADTQYF. The CDR3 nucleotides are TGTGCCAGCAGGGAGGGTGCAGATACGCAGTATTTT.

At least ten counts were recorded for this clonotype. This chain uses TRBV12-3 or TRBV12-4 with TRBJ1-5; D ambiguous. V was trimmed by 4 bases and J by 4 bases, leaving 5 bases between them. The CDR3 length is 12 residues. CDR3 region: CASSSGNQPQHF. CDR3 DNA: TGTGCCAGCAGTTCAGGTAATCAGCCCCAGCATTTT.

The gene calls are TRBV29-1 and TRBJ2-7; 10 bases map to TRBD2. The germline V gene encodes CDR1 SQVTM and CDR2 ANQGSEA. CDR3 length equals 12 residues. Written as DNA, the CDR3 is TGCAGGCCGCTAGCGGGAGCTGACGAGCAGTACTTC. This sequence encodes CRPLAGADEQYF.

V is TRBV7-2 and J is TRBJ2-1; 9 nucleotides line up with TRBD2. CDR1 and CDR2 from the germline V gene are SGHTA and FQGNSA. V dropped 3 bases and J dropped 11; count of bases not matched to a gene: 14. This CDR3 contains 16 residues. The CDR3 region has the DNA TGTGCCAGCAGCTTCAGTAGCGGGAGCAGGGGGAATAAGCAGTTCTTC. Its protein product is CASSFSSGSRGNKQFF.

The J gene is TRBJ2-1, the V gene TRBV6-5; D not certain. This CDR3 is 15 amino acids long. V shed 2 bases and J shed 6 bases, with 14 bases lying between them. Germline lookup yields CDR1 MNHEY and CDR2 SVGAGI. In DNA, the CDR3 is TGTGCCAGCAGTTACGGCCTCGTCGGTGCCAATGAGCAGTTCTTC. This sequence encodes CASSYGLVGANEQFF.

In its sample, this clonotype was seen many times. The chain is built from TRBV2 and TRBJ2-3; perhaps TRBD1 as D (6 bases). This CDR3 spans 15 amino acids. The V gene lost 5 bases and the J gene lost 2 bases, with 14 bases spanning the gap. Germline CDR1 is SNHLY and CDR2 is FYNNEI. In nucleotides, the CDR3 is TGTGCCAGCAGTCTCACCGGGACATACACAGATACGCAGTATTTT. Protein product: CASSLTGTYTDTQYF.

This chain links TRBV11-1 with TRBJ1-2; 7 bases agree with TRBD1. J lost 2 bases, V lost 5 bases, and 8 bases had no gene match. This CDR3 contains 15 residues. Germline CDR1 is SGHAT and CDR2 is FQDESV (reference sequence). The CDR3 reads CASSQGTDRNYGYTF. The CDR3 DNA follows: TGTGCCAGCAGCCAAGGGACGGACAGGAACTATGGCTACACCTTC.

The sample holds a few counts of this clonotype. This chain uses TRBV24-1 with TRBJ2-3; 7 nucleotides agree with TRBD2. Unmatched junction bases numbered 7, after V lost 0 bases and J lost 2 bases. From germline, CDR1 is KGHDR and CDR2 SFDVKD. There are 17 residues in the CDR3. The CDR3 sequence: CATSDLGLADSTDTQYF. The CDR3 DNA is TGTGCCACCAGTGATTTGGGTCTAGCGGACTCCACAGATACGCAGTATTTT.

Only a few counts were recorded for this clonotype. A much more abundant neighbour one base away suggests this may be a read error. The chain recombines TRBV6-2 or TRBV6-3 with TRBJ2-3; no clear D. The germline V gene encodes CDR1 MNHEY and CDR2 SVGEGT. V was trimmed by 1 base and J by 4 bases, leaving 24 bases between them. The CDR3 contains 19 residues. The DNA of the CDR3 is TGTGCCAGCAGTTACTATCAGATGGGCGAAATCGAGATCCCAGATACGCAGTATTTT. Amino acid sequence: CASSYYQMGEIEIPDTQYF.

V is TRBV7-9 and J is TRBJ2-2; the D call may be TRBD1 or TRBD2 (5 bases each). The CDR3 length is 15 residues. In germline, CDR1 is SEHNR, CDR2 FQNEAQ (reference sequence). V was shortened by 2 bases and J by 4 bases, with 11 bases between the two germline ends. The DNA of the CDR3 is TGTGCCAGCAGCTTAATGGGGGAATCCACCGGGGAGCTGTTTTTT. Amino acids: CASSLMGESTGELFF.

This clonotype was counted at least ten times. The chain has TRBV6-2 or TRBV6-3 and TRBJ2-5; 8 positions agree with TRBD2. Per the germline V gene, CDR1 is MNHEY and CDR2 is SVGEGT. The ends lost 6 bases at V and 5 bases at J; junction bases unmatched: 8. This CDR3 has 14 amino acids. DNA of the CDR3: TGTGCCAGCAGGATGAGCGGGAGCCTCGAGACCCAGTACTTC. This gives the protein CASRMSGSLETQYF.

This clonotype was recorded at least ten times. V usage is TRBV7-2 and J usage is TRBJ2-7, with a possible D match to TRBD2 (5 bases). CDR1 SGHTA and CDR2 FQGNSA come from the germline V gene. The CDR3 loop spans 14 amino acids. V gave up 5 bases and J gave up 6 bases, with 17 bases separating them. The CDR3 reads CASSRGAGLGEQYF. In DNA form, the CDR3 reads TGTGCCAGCAGCCGGGGTGCGGGCTTGGGCGAGCAGTACTTC.

CDR3 protein: CASRPPGPNEKLFF. DNA of the CDR3: TGTGCCAGCAGGCCCCCAGGCCCTAATGAAAAACTGTTTTTT. The chain has TRBV28 and TRBJ1-4; unclear D gene. Germline lookup yields CDR1 MDHEN and CDR2 SYDVKM. The CDR3 totals 14 residues. The V gene lost 6 bases and the J gene lost 3 bases, with 11 bases spanning the gap.

The chain employs TRBV29-1 and TRBJ1-2, with D possibly being TRBD1 (6 bases). Trimming took 6 bases from V and 8 from J, leaving 19 bases between them. The V gene's germline CDR1 is SQVTM and CDR2 ANQGSEA. This CDR3 comprises 13 residues. The CDR3 spells CSVGGYREEGYTF. In DNA, the CDR3 is TGCAGCGTCGGCGGGTACAGGGAGGAAGGCTACACCTTC.

This clonotype showed up just a few times. The chain is built from TRBV19 and TRBJ2-1; 14 positions agree with TRBD2. V dropped 9 bases and J dropped 0; count of bases not matched to a gene: 7. The CDR3 totals 17 residues. CDR1 LNHDA and CDR2 SQIVND come from the germline V gene (reference sequence). Written as DNA, the CDR3 is TGTGCCAGCTCTGGGACTAGCGGGGGTAGCTCCTACAATGAGCAGTTCTTC. It yields the protein CASSGTSGGSSYNEQFF.

This chain connects TRBV14 to TRBJ2-3; 10 nucleotides match TRBD2. The CDR3 has 15 residues. V gave up 3 bases and J gave up 6 bases; unmatched junction bases: 6. Germline CDR1 SGHDN, CDR2 FVKESK. The CDR3 nucleotides read TGTGCCAGCAGCCAGCTAGCGGGAGCCCCGGATACGCAGTATTTT. It is translated as CASSQLAGAPDTQYF.

In its sample, this clonotype was seen many times. The chain uses TRBV7-2 and TRBJ2-2, with D perhaps TRBD2 (5 bases). Germline-derived CDR1 and CDR2 are SGHTA and FQGNSA. V gave up 5 bases and J gave up 3 bases, with 10 bases separating them. This CDR3 is built from 14 residues. CDR3 sequence: CASSPRTHTGELFF. CDR3 bases: TGTGCCAGCAGCCCAAGGACTCACACCGGGGAGCTGTTTTTT.

This clonotype occurred a few times. The chain links TRBV9 to TRBJ2-1; tentative D call: TRBD2 (6 bases). Trimming cost V 4 bases and J 1 base, with 18 bases left between them. The CDR3 has 17 amino acids. Looked up from germline, CDR1 is SGDLS and CDR2 is YYNGEE. CDR3 amino acids: CASSSPRGLSSYNEQFF. CDR3 DNA: TGTGCCAGCAGCTCCCCCCGGGGGTTATCTTCCTACAATGAGCAGTTCTTC.

This clonotype was seen a few times. V is TRBV5-6 and J is TRBJ2-6; D call uncertain. Looked up from germline, CDR1 is SGHDT and CDR2 is YYEEEE. The CDR3 extends over 14 amino acids. V shed 4 bases and J shed 4 bases, with 9 bases lying between them. The CDR3 here is CASSHDGGANVLTF. CDR3 nucleotide sequence: TGTGCCAGCAGCCATGACGGAGGGGCCAACGTCCTGACTTTC.

This clonotype was seen only a few times. This may come from a read error, since a much larger clone is one base off. The CDR3 DNA is TGTGCCAGCAGCCATCAGATAGGGAGGACTGAAGCTTCCTTT. Translation gives CASSHQIGRTEASF. The J gene is TRBJ1-1, the V gene TRBV3-1; D is unresolved. This CDR3 contains 14 residues. From germline, CDR1 is LGHDT and CDR2 YNNKEL (reference sequence).

This rearrangement joins TRBV12-3 or TRBV12-4 to TRBJ2-1; TRBD2 aligns across 10 bases. Trimming took 2 bases from V and 2 from J; bases not matched to a gene: 3. This CDR3 contains 16 residues. The CDR3 nucleotides read TGTGCCAGCAGTTTAATAGCGGGAGGAACCTACAATGAGCAGTTCTTC. Protein: CASSLIAGGTYNEQFF.

The chain employs TRBV6-2 or TRBV6-3 and TRBJ2-5; D gene uncertain. The CDR3 has 12 residues. V was trimmed by 6 bases and J by 10 bases, leaving 15 bases between them. In germline, CDR1 is MNHEY, CDR2 SVGEGT. The chain's CDR3 is CASRPTDLIQYF. CDR3 DNA sequence: TGTGCCAGCAGACCGACTGACTTGATCCAGTACTTC.

This clonotype was counted ten times or more. The V gene is TRBV7-9, the J gene TRBJ2-7; D could derive from TRBD1 or TRBD2 (5 bases each). CDR1 and CDR2 (germline): SEHNR, FQNEAQ (reference sequence). This CDR3 contains 15 residues. Between the trimmed V and J ends, which lost 8 bases and 3 bases, there was a span of 20 bases. CDR3 residues: CASSTRGAGNYEQYF. CDR3 DNA: TGTGCCAGCTCTACCCGAGGGGCAGGCAACTACGAGCAGTACTTC.

The chain joins TRBV7-2 to TRBJ1-5; TRBD1 matches 7 bases. This CDR3 comprises 17 residues. Trimming removed 5 bases from V and 6 bases from J; junction bases left unmatched: 16. Germline-derived CDR1 and CDR2 are SGHTA and FQGNSA. CDR3 loop: CASSLLPGGGAGQPQHF. DNA of the CDR3: TGTGCCAGCAGCCTCCTCCCGGGAGGGGGCGCAGGTCAGCCCCAGCATTTT. Supplemented by reference TRBV7-2 and TRBJ1-5, the full variable domain reads GAGVSQSPSNKVTEKGKDVELRCDPISGHTALYWYRQSLGQGLEFLIYFQGNSAPDKSGLPSDRFSAERTGGSVSTLTIQRTQQEDSAVYLCASSLLPGGGAGQPQHFGDGTRLSIL.

Concerning this clonotype itself: One end of the junction is discordant with germline, which a read error may explain. The rearrangement links TRBV11-2 to TRBJ2-7, with 10 bases that match TRBD2. The CDR3 is 15 amino acids. Germline V gene lookup returns CDR1 SGHAT and CDR2 FQNNGV. The CDR3: CASSQVLAGLYEQYF. Here the CDR3 DNA reads TGCGCCAGCAGCCAAGTACTAGCGGGACTCTACGAGCAGTACTTC.

This clonotype was seen many times. V and J are TRBV20-1 and TRBJ2-4, with D unresolved. The V end lost 6 bases, the J end lost 4 bases, and 10 bases lay between the germline ends. This CDR3 contains 12 residues. Germline-derived CDR1 and CDR2 are DFQATT and SNEGSKA (reference sequence). CDR3 sequence (DNA): TGCAGTGCCGTTCGGCAGAAAAACATTCAGTACTTC. Translated: CSAVRQKNIQYF.

This clonotype was detected a few times. The chain has TRBV20-1 and TRBJ2-2; 8 bases fit TRBD2. Germline CDR1 and CDR2: DFQATT and SNEGSKA (reference sequence). This CDR3 spans 12 amino acids. V was clipped by 6 bases and J by 5 bases; unmatched bases: 2. The DNA for the CDR3 is TGCAGTGCCCAGCGGGAGACCGGGGAGCTGTTTTTT. Translation gives CSAQRETGELFF.

The J gene is TRBJ1-2, the V gene TRBV6-5; no definite D call. Trimming shortened V by 4 bases and J by 0 bases, and 15 bases separated the two germline ends. The CDR3 loop spans 16 amino acids. CDR1 and CDR2 (germline): MNHEY, SVGAGI. The DNA of the CDR3 is TGTGCCAGCAGTTTCCCTGGTGGGAAAGCTAACTATGGCTACACCTTC. Protein: CASSFPGGKANYGYTF.

Many counts were recorded for this clonotype. V gene TRBV7-2 combines with J gene TRBJ2-7; D is perhaps TRBD1 or TRBD2 (6 bases each). The germline V gene encodes CDR1 SGHTA and CDR2 FQGNSA. V gave up 3 bases and J gave up 0 bases, with 18 bases separating them. There are 17 residues in the CDR3. In DNA form, the CDR3 reads TGTGCCAGCAGCTTGGGTTCGGGGGCGTTACCCTCCTACGAGCAGTACTTC. Protein: CASSLGSGALPSYEQYF.